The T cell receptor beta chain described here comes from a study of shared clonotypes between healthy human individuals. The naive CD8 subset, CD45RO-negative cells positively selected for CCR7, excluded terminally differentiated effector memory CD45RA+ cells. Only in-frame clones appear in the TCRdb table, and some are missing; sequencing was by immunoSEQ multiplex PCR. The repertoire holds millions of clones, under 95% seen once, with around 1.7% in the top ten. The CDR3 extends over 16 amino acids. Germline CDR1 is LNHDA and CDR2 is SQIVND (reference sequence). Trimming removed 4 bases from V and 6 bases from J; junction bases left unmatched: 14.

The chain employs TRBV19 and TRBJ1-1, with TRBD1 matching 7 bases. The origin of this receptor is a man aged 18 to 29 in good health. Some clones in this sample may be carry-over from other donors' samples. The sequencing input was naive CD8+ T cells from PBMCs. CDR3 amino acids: CASSTSRRQGLPEAFF. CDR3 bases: TGTGCCAGTAGTACTTCCCGTAGACAGGGTTTACCTGAAGCTTTCTTT. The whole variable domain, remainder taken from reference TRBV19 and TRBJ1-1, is DGGITQSPKYLFRKEGQNVTLSCEQNLNHDAMYWYRQDPGQGLRLIYYSQIVNDFQKGDIAEGYSVSREKKESFPLTVTSAQKNPTAFYLCASSTSRRQGLPEAFFGQGTRLTVV.